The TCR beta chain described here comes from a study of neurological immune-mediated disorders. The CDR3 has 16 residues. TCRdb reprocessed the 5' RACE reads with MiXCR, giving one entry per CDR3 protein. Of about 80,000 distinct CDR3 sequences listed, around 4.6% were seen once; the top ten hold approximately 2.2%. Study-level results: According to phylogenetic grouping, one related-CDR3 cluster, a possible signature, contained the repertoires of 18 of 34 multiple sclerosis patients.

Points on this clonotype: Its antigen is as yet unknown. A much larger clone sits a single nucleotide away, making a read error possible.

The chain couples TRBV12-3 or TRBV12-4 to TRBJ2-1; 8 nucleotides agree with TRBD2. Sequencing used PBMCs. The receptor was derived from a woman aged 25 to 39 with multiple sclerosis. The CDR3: CARSLSGLAPYNEQFF. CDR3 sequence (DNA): TGTGCCAGAAGTTTATCCGGACTAGCCCCCTACAATGAGCAGTTCTTC.